One sample yielded the 19 T cell receptor beta chains listed below, sequenced in a study of blood T cell repertoires in COVID-19. Only in-frame clones appear in the TCRdb table, and some are missing; sequencing was by immunoSEQ multiplex PCR. The table has about 170,000 clones, roughly 80% seen once. The sample was peripheral blood. The origin of the receptors is a woman aged 80 or over with acute or convalescent COVID-19.

CDR3 residues: CASSSQGPTRRAFF. As DNA, the CDR3 is TGTGCCAGTAGTTCACAGGGCCCCACCCGTCGGGCTTTCTTT. The rearrangement links TRBV19 to TRBJ1-1; weak D call: TRBD1 (6 bases). The CDR3 has 14 residues. V lost 5 bases, J lost 11 bases, and 21 bases lay in between. Per germline, CDR1 LNHDA and CDR2 SQIVND (reference sequence).

V and J are TRBV27 and TRBJ2-7, with 9 bases identical to TRBD1. This CDR3 contains 18 residues. Losses at the gene ends were 6 bases for V and 0 bases for J; bases not matched to a gene: 15. Germline V gene lookup returns CDR1 MNHEY and CDR2 SMNVEV (reference sequence). CDR3 DNA sequence: TGTGCCAGCAGAAAACAGGGGGCGGCATCACCCAGCTCCTACGAGCAGTACTTC. Translated: CASRKQGAASPSSYEQYF.

V gene TRBV5-1 combines with J gene TRBJ1-3, with D unclear. Germline assignment: CDR1 SGHRS and CDR2 YFSETQ. The CDR3 spans 13 residues. Trimming shortened V by 0 bases and J by 4 bases, and 5 bases separated the two germline ends. CDR3: CASSLGQGNTIYF. CDR3 nucleotide sequence: TGCGCCAGCAGCTTGGGCCAGGGAAACACCATATATTTT. Full variable domain (outside the CDR3, taken from reference TRBV5-1 and TRBJ1-3): KAGVTQTPRYLIKTRGQQVTLSCSPISGHRSVSWYQQTPGQGLQFLFEYFSETQRNKGNFPGRFSGRQFSNSRSEMNVSTLELGDSALYLCASSLGQGNTIYFGEGSWLTVV.

This rearrangement joins TRBV28 to TRBJ2-7; TRBD2 is a possible D gene (7 bases). Germline lookup yields CDR1 MDHEN and CDR2 SYDVKM. Trimming removed 2 bases from V and 10 bases from J, with 24 bases in between. CDR3 length equals 16 residues. The CDR3 region is CASSLPGGRGRIFQYF. The CDR3 DNA reads TGTGCCAGCAGTTTACCCGGGGGGCGGGGAAGGATTTTTCAGTACTTC.

CDR3 amino acids: CSVGGAAAAGNTIYF. For the CDR3, the DNA is TGCAGCGTTGGCGGTGCGGCGGCTGCTGGAAACACCATATATTTT. This chain uses TRBV29-1 with TRBJ1-3; the D is unclear. V lost 4 bases and J lost 2, with 15 bases in between. The CDR3 sequence is 15 residues long. Germline CDR1 and CDR2: SQVTM and ANQGSEA.

V usage is TRBV11-3 and J usage is TRBJ2-7, with 8 positions matching TRBD1. This CDR3 comprises 16 residues. V trimming: 5 bases; J trimming: 0 bases; junction bases outside the gene matches: 9. Per germline, CDR1 SGHNT and CDR2 YENEEA. This CDR3 is CASSHGTGLSSYEQYF. In nucleotides, the CDR3 is TGTGCCAGCAGCCATGGGACAGGTTTGAGCTCCTACGAGCAGTACTTC.

This CDR3 reads CASSRGSGANTDTQYF. CDR3 DNA sequence: TGTGCCAGCAGCCGAGGTAGCGGGGCTAACACAGATACGCAGTATTTT. The gene calls are TRBV11-2 and TRBJ2-3; 8 bases agree with TRBD2. The ends lost 5 bases at V and 2 bases at J; junction bases unmatched: 9. The germline CDR1 and CDR2 sequences are SGHAT and FQNNGV. This CDR3 is built from 16 residues.

The V call is TRBV2, the J call TRBJ1-6; TRBD1 matches 7 bases. The CDR3 loop spans 15 amino acids. V dropped 5 bases and J dropped 9; count of bases not matched to a gene: 10. From germline, CDR1 is SNHLY and CDR2 FYNNEI. The CDR3 DNA reads as TGTGCCAGCAGTCGCCTCGCACAGGGGAGTTCACCCCTCCACTTT. Protein sequence: CASSRLAQGSSPLHF.

The V and J genes are TRBV5-4 and TRBJ2-3; D ambiguous. The CDR3 consists of 10 residues. Germline-derived CDR1 and CDR2 are SGHNT and YYREEE (reference sequence). V lost 10 bases and J lost 10, with 13 bases in between. The chain's CDR3 is CALTRIAQYF. CDR3 DNA: TGTGCCTTAACGCGCATCGCGCAGTATTTT.

The V and J genes are TRBV19 and TRBJ1-5; 7 bases fit TRBD1. Germline V gives CDR1 LNHDA, CDR2 SQIVND (reference sequence). The CDR3 is made up of 15 amino acids. The V gene end was trimmed by 4 bases and the J gene end by 5 bases; junction bases not matched to a gene: 8. CDR3 amino acids: CASSTTGYGDQPQHF. The CDR3 coding sequence is TGTGCCAGTAGTACGACAGGGTACGGGGATCAGCCCCAGCATTTT. The entire variable domain, with the rest obtained from reference TRBV19 and TRBJ1-5, is as follows: DGGITQSPKYLFRKEGQNVTLSCEQNLNHDAMYWYRQDPGQGLRLIYYSQIVNDFQKGDIAEGYSVSREKKESFPLTVTSAQKNPTAFYLCASSTTGYGDQPQHFGDGTRLSIL.

J is TRBJ1-1 and V is TRBV11-2, with D unclear. CDR3 length equals 14 residues. The ends were cut back, 1 base at V and 5 bases at J, with 11 bases in the middle. Looked up from germline, CDR1 is SGHAT and CDR2 is FQNNGV. The CDR3 here is CASSLVGGSTEAFF. In DNA, the CDR3 is TGTGCCAGCAGCTTAGTTGGAGGCAGTACTGAAGCTTTCTTT. Complete variable domain (other parts from reference TRBV11-2 and TRBJ1-1): EAGVAQSPRYKIIEKRQSVAFWCNPISGHATLYWYQQILGQGPKLLIQFQNNGVVDDSQLPKDRFSAERLKGVDSTLKIQPAKLEDSAVYLCASSLVGGSTEAFFGQGTRLTVV.

The rearrangement uses TRBV6-5 and TRBJ1-3; D is uncertain. CDR1 is MNHEY and CDR2 is SVGAGI in the germline V gene. V was shortened by 4 bases and J by 0 bases, with 10 bases between the two germline ends. This CDR3 contains 15 residues. CDR3 residues: CASSFGFHSGNTIYF. The CDR3 DNA follows: TGTGCCAGCAGTTTCGGGTTTCACTCTGGAAACACCATATATTTT.

The genes are TRBV19 and TRBJ2-7; 9 bases are shared with TRBD1. CDR3 size: 13 residues. From germline, CDR1 is LNHDA and CDR2 SQIVND (reference sequence). J lost 3 bases, V lost 5 bases, and 2 bases had no gene match. The CDR3 DNA reads as TGTGCCAGTAGTTCGACAGGGGGCTACGAGCAGTACTTC. Amino acid sequence: CASSSTGGYEQYF.

The chain joins TRBV2 to TRBJ2-3; 9 bases fit TRBD2. J gave up 3 bases and V 1 base, and 2 bases lay outside the gene matches. The CDR3 is 15 amino acids. Germline loops: CDR1 SNHLY, CDR2 FYNNEI. The DNA of the CDR3 is TGTGCCAGCAGTGAAGGTAGCGGGAGTACAGATACGCAGTATTTT. Amino acids: CASSEGSGSTDTQYF.

The chain has TRBV19 and TRBJ1-3; a possible D gene is TRBD1 (5 bases). V was shortened by 8 bases and J by 0 bases, with 14 bases between the two germline ends. This CDR3 comprises 15 residues. Per germline, CDR1 LNHDA and CDR2 SQIVND (reference sequence). The CDR3: CASEGAWGSGNTIYF. The CDR3 nucleotides read TGTGCCAGTGAAGGGGCTTGGGGCTCTGGAAACACCATATATTTT. Looking up the rest from reference TRBV19 and TRBJ1-3 gives the full variable domain: DGGITQSPKYLFRKEGQNVTLSCEQNLNHDAMYWYRQDPGQGLRLIYYSQIVNDFQKGDIAEGYSVSREKKESFPLTVTSAQKNPTAFYLCASEGAWGSGNTIYFGEGSWLTVV.

DNA of the CDR3: TGTGCCAGCAGCCCCGACAGTGACTATGGCTACACCTTC. Its translation is CASSPDSDYGYTF. The rearrangement joins TRBV5-4 to TRBJ1-2, with D perhaps matching TRBD1 (5 bases). The V and J ends lost 4 bases and 3 bases respectively, with 10 bases between them. The length of the CDR3 is 13 residues. CDR1 and CDR2 (germline): SGHNT, YYREEE (reference sequence).

The V and J genes are TRBV6-6 and TRBJ1-2; D gene uncertain. The CDR3 has 16 residues. Germline V gene data show CDR1 as MNHNY and CDR2 as SVGAGI (reference sequence). V shed 0 bases and J shed 6 bases, with 17 bases lying between them. The CDR3 sequence is CASSYSSPTHSDGYTF. In nucleotides, the CDR3 is TGTGCCAGCAGTTACTCGAGTCCGACTCATTCGGATGGCTACACCTTC.

This clone has just one count. The chain links TRBV4-2 to TRBJ2-2; 9 bases match TRBD1. V lost 4 bases, J lost 4 bases, and 4 bases stayed unmatched. CDR3 length: 15 amino acids. The germline CDR1 and CDR2 sequences are LGHNA and YNFKEQ. The CDR3 is CASSPRQGGTGELFF. In DNA form, the CDR3 reads TGTGCCAGCAGCCCCAGACAGGGGGGCACCGGGGAGCTGTTTTTT.

V and J are TRBV2 and TRBJ2-3; 8 nucleotides agree with TRBD2. CDR1 SNHLY and CDR2 FYNNEI come from the germline V gene. The J segment lost 4 bases and the V segment lost 3 bases, leaving 6 bases of the junction unmatched. This CDR3 is 15 amino acids long. The CDR3 loop reads CASSERLAGPDTQYF. Written as DNA, the CDR3 is TGTGCCAGCAGTGAGAGGCTAGCGGGCCCAGATACGCAGTATTTT.